The entry below describes one T cell receptor (beta chain). These data belong to a study of OX40 agonist ivuxolimab in advanced cancers. Trimming took off 6 bases at V and 4 bases at J, with 19 bases between the two ends. This CDR3 region has 16 residues. The germline CDR1 and CDR2 sequences are MNHEY and SMNVEV (reference sequence). Some clones are missing from TCRdb's copy, which holds only in-frame ones; the method was immunoSEQ multiplex PCR. The table includes under 40,000 clones, about 74% detected once. The chain is built from TRBV27 and TRBJ2-1; D gene uncertain. The sequencing used CD4+ or CD8+ T cells sorted from blood, collected in a trial of the OX40 agonist ivuxolimab. This sequence was found in an adult with an advanced solid tumor such as melanoma, head and neck, liver or kidney cancer. The CDR3 DNA follows: TGTGCCAGCAGGGAGCTGCCGCTTAACCTATACAATGAGCAGTTCTTC. Protein product: CASRELPLNLYNEQFF.